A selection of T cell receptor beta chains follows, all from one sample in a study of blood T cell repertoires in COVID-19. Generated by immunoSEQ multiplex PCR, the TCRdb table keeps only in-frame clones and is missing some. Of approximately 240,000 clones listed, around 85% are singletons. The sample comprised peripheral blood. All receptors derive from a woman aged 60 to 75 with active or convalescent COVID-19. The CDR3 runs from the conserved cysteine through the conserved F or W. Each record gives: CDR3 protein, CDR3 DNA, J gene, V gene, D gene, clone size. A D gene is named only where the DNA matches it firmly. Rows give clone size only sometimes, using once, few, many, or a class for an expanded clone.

CDR3 protein: CASSPSRVAGEQFF; CDR3 DNA: TGTGCCAGCAGCCCTAGTCGGGTGGCGGGTGAGCAGTTCTTC; J gene: TRBJ2-1; V gene: TRBV27; D gene: NA; clone size: NA
CDR3 protein: CASSYGGMNTEAFF; CDR3 DNA: TGTGCCAGCAGCTATGGCGGTATGAACACTGAAGCTTTCTTT; J gene: TRBJ1-1; V gene: TRBV27; D gene: NA; clone size: NA
CDR3 protein: CASNTGGLYHEQFF; CDR3 DNA: TGTGCCAGCAACACAGGGGGCCTATACCATGAGCAGTTCTTC; J gene: TRBJ2-1; V gene: TRBV9; D gene: TRBD1; clone size: NA
CDR3 protein: CASSLGTTGADTQYF; CDR3 DNA: TGTGCCAGCAGCTTAGGTACCACGGGAGCGGATACGCAGTATTTT; J gene: TRBJ2-3; V gene: TRBV7-9; D gene: NA; clone size: NA
CDR3 protein: CASSRRGAGELFF; CDR3 DNA: TGTGCCAGCAGCCGCAGGGGAGCCGGGGAGCTGTTTTTT; J gene: TRBJ2-2; V gene: TRBV5-4; D gene: NA; clone size: NA
CDR3 protein: CASSFDAGQWAGYTF; CDR3 DNA: TGTGCCAGCAGCTTTGATGCGGGGCAATGGGCTGGCTACACCTTC; J gene: TRBJ1-2; V gene: TRBV5-4; D gene: NA; clone size: once
CDR3 protein: CASSTDRGRKLFF; CDR3 DNA: TGTGCCAGTAGTACCGACAGGGGACGGAAACTGTTTTTT; J gene: TRBJ1-4; V gene: TRBV19; D gene: TRBD1; clone size: NA
CDR3 protein: CASSPRGIRNTEAFF; CDR3 DNA: TGTGCCAGCAGCCCCAGGGGAATACGGAACACTGAAGCTTTCTTT; J gene: TRBJ1-1; V gene: TRBV7-2; D gene: NA; clone size: NA
CDR3 protein: CATNQGAGYNEQFF; CDR3 DNA: TGTGCCACCAACCAGGGGGCAGGCTACAATGAGCAGTTCTTC; J gene: TRBJ2-1; V gene: TRBV24-1; D gene: TRBD1; clone size: NA
CDR3 protein: CASSTDRAHTDTQYF; CDR3 DNA: TGTGCCAGCAGCACCGACAGGGCCCACACAGATACGCAGTATTTT; J gene: TRBJ2-3; V gene: TRBV7-6; D gene: TRBD1; clone size: NA
CDR3 protein: CASSHLLGQRNQPQHF; CDR3 DNA: TGTGCCAGTAGCCACCTTCTGGGACAGCGGAATCAGCCCCAGCATTTT; J gene: TRBJ1-5; V gene: TRBV19; D gene: TRBD1; clone size: NA
CDR3 protein: CSVWGRTLEAFF; CDR3 DNA: TGCAGCGTATGGGGGCGGACCCTTGAAGCTTTCTTT; J gene: TRBJ1-1; V gene: TRBV29-1; D gene: NA; clone size: few
CDR3 protein: CSAAGTNLFF; CDR3 DNA: TGCAGTGCGGCCGGGACTAATCTGTTCTTC; J gene: TRBJ2-1; V gene: TRBV20-1; D gene: TRBD2; clone size: NA
CDR3 protein: CATSPTGVNYEQYF; CDR3 DNA: TGTGCCACCAGCCCGACAGGGGTAAACTACGAGCAGTACTTC; J gene: TRBJ2-7; V gene: TRBV15; D gene: TRBD1; clone size: NA
CDR3 protein: CASSEFGRGLRDEQFF; CDR3 DNA: TGTGCCAGCAGTGAATTCGGCCGGGGTCTACGGGATGAGCAGTTCTTC; J gene: TRBJ2-1; V gene: TRBV25-1; D gene: NA; clone size: NA
CDR3 protein: CASTLMGASNEKLFF; CDR3 DNA: TGTGCCAGCACCCTGATGGGGGCGTCTAATGAAAAACTGTTTTTT; J gene: TRBJ1-4; V gene: TRBV7-8; D gene: NA; clone size: NA
CDR3 protein: CASSLAGGSYQPQHF; CDR3 DNA: TGTGCCAGCAGCTTAGCGGGGGGGTCTTATCAGCCCCAGCATTTT; J gene: TRBJ1-5; V gene: TRBV7-2; D gene: NA; clone size: NA
CDR3 protein: CASSWQKFTDTQYF; CDR3 DNA: TGCGCCAGCAGCTGGCAAAAATTCACAGATACGCAGTATTTT; J gene: TRBJ2-3; V gene: TRBV5-1; D gene: NA; clone size: once
CDR3 protein: CASSSRLAGVHEQFF; CDR3 DNA: TGTGCCAGCTCATCAAGACTAGCGGGAGTCCATGAGCAGTTCTTC; J gene: TRBJ2-1; V gene: TRBV18; D gene: TRBD2; clone size: NA
CDR3 protein: CASSTPFRDSEAFF; CDR3 DNA: TGTGCCAGTAGTACCCCGTTTCGAGACAGTGAAGCTTTCTTT; J gene: TRBJ1-1; V gene: TRBV19; D gene: NA; clone size: NA
CDR3 protein: CASSLHSGGANTGELFF; CDR3 DNA: TGTGCCAGCAGTTTACACAGCGGGGGGGCGAACACCGGGGAGCTGTTTTTT; J gene: TRBJ2-2; V gene: TRBV27; D gene: TRBD2; clone size: NA
CDR3 protein: CASSWADSSYEQYF; CDR3 DNA: TGCGCCAGCAGCTGGGCGGACAGCTCCTACGAGCAGTACTTC; J gene: TRBJ2-7; V gene: TRBV5-1; D gene: NA; clone size: NA
CDR3 protein: CASRLGGFQFF; CDR3 DNA: TGTGCCAGCAGACTTGGGGGGTTTCAGTTCTTC; J gene: TRBJ2-1; V gene: TRBV27; D gene: NA; clone size: NA
CDR3 protein: CASSRGNTEAFF; CDR3 DNA: TGTGCCAGCAGCCGGGGGAACACTGAAGCTTTCTTT; J gene: TRBJ1-1; V gene: TRBV7-9; D gene: NA; clone size: NA
CDR3 protein: CASSESLRGGGETQYF; CDR3 DNA: TGCGCCAGCAGTGAGTCACTTAGGGGAGGAGGAGAGACCCAGTACTTC; J gene: TRBJ2-5; V gene: TRBV10-2; D gene: NA; clone size: NA
CDR3 protein: CASSQDGSSGGAQYF; CDR3 DNA: TGTGCCAGCAGCCAAGATGGATCTAGCGGGGGGGCCCAGTACTTC; J gene: TRBJ2-5; V gene: TRBV3-1/TRBV3-2; D gene: TRBD2; clone size: few
CDR3 protein: CASSLGGSGVPTEAFF; CDR3 DNA: TGTGCCAGCAGCTTAGGAGGGTCGGGGGTTCCCACTGAAGCTTTCTTT; J gene: TRBJ1-1; V gene: TRBV7-6; D gene: NA; clone size: few
CDR3 protein: CASSARSRPYEQYF; CDR3 DNA: TGTGCCAGCAGTGCAAGGAGTCGACCCTACGAGCAGTACTTC; J gene: TRBJ2-7; V gene: TRBV2; D gene: NA; clone size: NA
CDR3 protein: CSATGLGYTF; CDR3 DNA: TGCAGTGCTACAGGGCTTGGCTACACCTTC; J gene: TRBJ1-2; V gene: TRBV20-1; D gene: NA; clone size: NA
CDR3 protein: CASSFLSGGNEQFF; CDR3 DNA: TGTGCCAGCAGTTTCCTTTCAGGGGGCAATGAGCAGTTCTTC; J gene: TRBJ2-1; V gene: TRBV27; D gene: TRBD1; clone size: NA
CDR3 protein: CASSFSGLANNEQFF; CDR3 DNA: TGTGCCAGCAGCTTCTCCGGTCTAGCAAACAATGAGCAGTTCTTC; J gene: TRBJ2-1; V gene: TRBV7-3; D gene: NA; clone size: NA
CDR3 protein: CASSLVSSSGETQYF; CDR3 DNA: TGTGCCAGCAGCTTAGTCTCTAGCTCGGGGGAGACCCAGTACTTC; J gene: TRBJ2-5; V gene: TRBV11-3; D gene: NA; clone size: NA
CDR3 protein: CSVESYTSGNNNEQFF; CDR3 DNA: TGCAGCGTTGAATCTTATACTAGCGGGAACAACAATGAGCAGTTCTTC; J gene: TRBJ2-1; V gene: TRBV29-1; D gene: TRBD2; clone size: NA
CDR3 protein: CASSYGGAFNEKLFF; CDR3 DNA: TGTGCCAGCAGTTACGGAGGAGCCTTTAATGAAAAACTGTTTTTT; J gene: TRBJ1-4; V gene: TRBV6-5; D gene: NA; clone size: NA
CDR3 protein: CASSRDTSNTGELFF; CDR3 DNA: TGTGCCAGCAGCAGGGACACTTCGAACACCGGGGAGCTGTTTTTT; J gene: TRBJ2-2; V gene: TRBV2; D gene: NA; clone size: NA
CDR3 protein: CASNPRLMHANTEAFF; CDR3 DNA: TGTGCCAGTAACCCTAGGCTGATGCACGCGAACACTGAAGCTTTCTTT; J gene: TRBJ1-1; V gene: TRBV19; D gene: NA; clone size: NA
CDR3 protein: CASSRQESSGANVLTF; CDR3 DNA: TGCGCCAGCAGCAGACAGGAGAGCTCTGGGGCCAACGTCCTGACTTTC; J gene: TRBJ2-6; V gene: TRBV10-2; D gene: NA; clone size: NA
CDR3 protein: CATSASGRASDTGELFF; CDR3 DNA: TGTGCCACCAGTGCCAGCGGGAGGGCCTCCGACACCGGGGAGCTGTTTTTT; J gene: TRBJ2-2; V gene: TRBV24-1; D gene: TRBD2; clone size: few
CDR3 protein: CASSLSPGEAYGYTF; CDR3 DNA: TGTGCCAGCAGTTTATCCCCGGGGGAGGCGTACGGCTACACCTTC; J gene: TRBJ1-2; V gene: TRBV28; D gene: NA; clone size: NA
CDR3 protein: CASILTGDSNNSPLHF; CDR3 DNA: TGTGCCAGCATCTTAACAGGGGATTCTAATAATTCACCCCTCCACTTT; J gene: TRBJ1-6; V gene: TRBV3-1/TRBV3-2; D gene: TRBD1; clone size: NA
CDR3 protein: CASSVEAGVYNEQFF; CDR3 DNA: TGTGCCAGCAGCGTAGAAGCGGGAGTGTATAATGAGCAGTTCTTC; J gene: TRBJ2-1; V gene: TRBV9; D gene: TRBD2; clone size: NA
CDR3 protein: CASSPLTGGADYGYTF; CDR3 DNA: TGTGCCAGCTCACCACTCACAGGGGGCGCGGACTATGGCTACACCTTC; J gene: TRBJ1-2; V gene: TRBV18; D gene: TRBD1; clone size: NA
CDR3 protein: CASSFRGVYGYTF; CDR3 DNA: TGTGCCAGCAGCTTCAGGGGTGTCTATGGCTACACCTTC; J gene: TRBJ1-2; V gene: TRBV5-8; D gene: NA; clone size: NA
CDR3 protein: CASSERRVTEAFF; CDR3 DNA: TGTGCCAGCAGTGAGAGGAGGGTCACTGAAGCTTTCTTT; J gene: TRBJ1-1; V gene: TRBV2; D gene: NA; clone size: NA
CDR3 protein: CASKGGAYYGYTF; CDR3 DNA: TGTGCCAGCAAGGGAGGGGCGTACTATGGCTACACCTTC; J gene: TRBJ1-2; V gene: TRBV6-5; D gene: NA; clone size: NA
CDR3 protein: CASSQDWAGYTF; CDR3 DNA: TGTGCCAGCAGCCAAGACTGGGCTGGCTACACCTTC; J gene: TRBJ1-2; V gene: TRBV3-1/TRBV3-2; D gene: NA; clone size: few
CDR3 protein: CAWSVSRRNYGYTF; CDR3 DNA: TGTGCCTGGAGTGTAAGTAGGAGGAACTATGGCTACACCTTC; J gene: TRBJ1-2; V gene: TRBV30; D gene: NA; clone size: few
CDR3 protein: CASSTGQTNQPQHF; CDR3 DNA: TGTGCCAGCAGTACTGGACAGACAAATCAGCCCCAGCATTTT; J gene: TRBJ1-5; V gene: TRBV28; D gene: NA; clone size: NA
CDR3 protein: CASSQDRGTGGYNEQFF; CDR3 DNA: TGTGCCAGCAGCCAAGATAGAGGGACAGGGGGCTACAATGAGCAGTTCTTC; J gene: TRBJ2-1; V gene: TRBV3-1/TRBV3-2; D gene: TRBD1; clone size: NA
CDR3 protein: CASSRGNTDTQYF; CDR3 DNA: TGCGCCAGCAGTCGGGGGAACACAGATACGCAGTATTTT; J gene: TRBJ2-3; V gene: TRBV4-1; D gene: NA; clone size: few
CDR3 protein: CASSPDRNSPLHF; CDR3 DNA: TGTGCCAGCAGCCCCGACAGGAATTCACCCCTCCACTTT; J gene: TRBJ1-6; V gene: TRBV3-1/TRBV3-2; D gene: NA; clone size: NA
CDR3 protein: CSVASGRGRRNYGYTF; CDR3 DNA: TGCAGCGTCGCCTCTGGCAGGGGGCGCCGTAACTATGGCTACACCTTC; J gene: TRBJ1-2; V gene: TRBV29-1; D gene: TRBD1; clone size: NA
CDR3 protein: CATSRGGDSYEQYF; CDR3 DNA: TGTGCCACCAGTCGAGGGGGGGACTCCTACGAGCAGTACTTC; J gene: TRBJ2-7; V gene: TRBV24-1; D gene: NA; clone size: NA
CDR3 protein: CASSQEETQYF; CDR3 DNA: TGTGCCAGCAGCCAGGAAGAGACCCAGTACTTC; J gene: TRBJ2-5; V gene: TRBV2; D gene: NA; clone size: NA